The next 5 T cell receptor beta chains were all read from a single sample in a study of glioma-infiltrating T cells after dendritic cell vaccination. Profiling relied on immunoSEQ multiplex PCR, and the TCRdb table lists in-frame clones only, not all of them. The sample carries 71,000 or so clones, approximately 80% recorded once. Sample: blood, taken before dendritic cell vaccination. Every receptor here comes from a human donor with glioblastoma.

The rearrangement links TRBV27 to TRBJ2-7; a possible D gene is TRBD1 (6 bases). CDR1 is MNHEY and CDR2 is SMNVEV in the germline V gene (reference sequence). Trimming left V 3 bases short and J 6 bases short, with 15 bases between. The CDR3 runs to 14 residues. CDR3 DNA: TGTGCCAGCAGTTTGTTGGGACAAGGGGTCGAGCAGTACTTC. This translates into CASSLLGQGVEQYF.

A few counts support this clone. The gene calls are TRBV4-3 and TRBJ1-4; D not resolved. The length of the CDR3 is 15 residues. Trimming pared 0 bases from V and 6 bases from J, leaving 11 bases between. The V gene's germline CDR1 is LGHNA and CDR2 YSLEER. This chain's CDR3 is CASSQDLSEDEKLFF. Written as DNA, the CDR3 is TGCGCCAGCAGCCAAGATTTGTCAGAAGATGAAAAACTGTTTTTT.

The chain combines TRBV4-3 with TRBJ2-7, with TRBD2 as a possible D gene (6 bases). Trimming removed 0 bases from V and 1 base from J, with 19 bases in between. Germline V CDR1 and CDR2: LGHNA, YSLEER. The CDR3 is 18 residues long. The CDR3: CASSQDLDKGGISYEQYF. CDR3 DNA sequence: TGCGCCAGCAGCCAAGATCTAGACAAGGGCGGGATTTCCTACGAGCAGTACTTC.

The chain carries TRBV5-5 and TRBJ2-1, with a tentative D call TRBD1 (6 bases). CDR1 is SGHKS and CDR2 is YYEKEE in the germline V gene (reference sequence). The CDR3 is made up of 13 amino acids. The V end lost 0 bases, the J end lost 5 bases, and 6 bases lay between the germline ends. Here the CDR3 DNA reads TGTGCCAGCAGCTTGGGGACAGACAATGAGCAGTTCTTC. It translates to CASSLGTDNEQFF. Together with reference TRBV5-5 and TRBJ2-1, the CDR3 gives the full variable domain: DAGVTQSPTHLIKTRGQQVTLRCSPISGHKSVSWYQQVLGQGPQFIFQYYEKEERGRGNFPDRFSARQFPNYSSELNVNALLLGDSALYLCASSLGTDNEQFFGPGTRLTVL.

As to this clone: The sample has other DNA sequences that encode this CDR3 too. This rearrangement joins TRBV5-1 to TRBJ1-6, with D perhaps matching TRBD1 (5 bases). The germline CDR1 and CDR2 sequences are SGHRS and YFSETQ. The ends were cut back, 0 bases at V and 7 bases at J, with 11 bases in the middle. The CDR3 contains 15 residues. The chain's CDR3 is CASSLAGQLNSPLHF. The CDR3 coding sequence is TGCGCCAGCAGCTTGGCAGGGCAGTTAAATTCACCCCTCCACTTT.